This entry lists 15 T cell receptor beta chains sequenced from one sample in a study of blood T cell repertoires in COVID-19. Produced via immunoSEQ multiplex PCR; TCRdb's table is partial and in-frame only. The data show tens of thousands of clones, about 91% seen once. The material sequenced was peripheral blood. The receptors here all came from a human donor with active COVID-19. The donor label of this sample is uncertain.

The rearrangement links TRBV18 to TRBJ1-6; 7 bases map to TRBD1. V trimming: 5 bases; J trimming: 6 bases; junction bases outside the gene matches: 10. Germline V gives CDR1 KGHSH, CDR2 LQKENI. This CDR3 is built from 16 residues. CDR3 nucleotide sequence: TGTGCCAGCTCAGCCGACAGGGCTGGGGTTAATTCACCCCTCCACTTT. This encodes CASSADRAGVNSPLHF.

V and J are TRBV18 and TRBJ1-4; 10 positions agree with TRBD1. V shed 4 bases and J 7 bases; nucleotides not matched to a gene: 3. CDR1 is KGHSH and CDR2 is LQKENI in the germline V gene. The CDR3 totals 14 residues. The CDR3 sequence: CASSLRDRGEKLFF. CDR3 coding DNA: TGTGCCAGCTCACTCCGGGACAGGGGTGAAAAACTGTTTTTT.

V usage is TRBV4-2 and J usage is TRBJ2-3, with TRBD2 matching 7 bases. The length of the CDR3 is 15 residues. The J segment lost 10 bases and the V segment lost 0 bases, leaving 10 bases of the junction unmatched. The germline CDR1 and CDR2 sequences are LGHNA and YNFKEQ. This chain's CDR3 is CASSQDPLTSGAQYF. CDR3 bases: TGTGCCAGCAGCCAAGATCCTTTGACCAGCGGGGCGCAGTATTTT.

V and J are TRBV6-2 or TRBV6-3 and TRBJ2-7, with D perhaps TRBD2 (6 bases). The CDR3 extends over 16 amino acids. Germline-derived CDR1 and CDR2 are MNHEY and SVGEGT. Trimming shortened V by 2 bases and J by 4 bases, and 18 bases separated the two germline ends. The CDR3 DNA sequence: TGTGCCAGCAGTTACCCTAGCGTAGAGTTGAAATACGAGCAGTACTTC. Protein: CASSYPSVELKYEQYF.

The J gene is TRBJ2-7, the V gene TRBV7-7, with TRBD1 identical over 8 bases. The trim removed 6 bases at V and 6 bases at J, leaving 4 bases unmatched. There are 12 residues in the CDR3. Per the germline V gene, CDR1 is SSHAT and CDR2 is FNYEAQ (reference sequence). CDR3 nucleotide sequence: TGTGCCAGCAGTCAGGGGACAGGCGAGCAGTACTTC. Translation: CASSQGTGEQYF.

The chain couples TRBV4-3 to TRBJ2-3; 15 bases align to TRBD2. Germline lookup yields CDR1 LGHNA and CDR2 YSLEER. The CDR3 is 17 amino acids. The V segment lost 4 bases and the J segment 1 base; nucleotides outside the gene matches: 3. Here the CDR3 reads CASSLGLAGGRTDTQYF. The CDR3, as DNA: TGCGCCAGCAGCCTAGGACTAGCGGGAGGGCGCACAGATACGCAGTATTTT.

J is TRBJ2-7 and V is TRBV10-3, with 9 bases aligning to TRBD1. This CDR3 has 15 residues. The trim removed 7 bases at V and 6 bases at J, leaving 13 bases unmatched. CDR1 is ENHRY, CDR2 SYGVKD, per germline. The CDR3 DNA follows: TGTGCCATCACTAACCCGGGACAGGGATTATTCGAGCAGTACTTC. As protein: CAITNPGQGLFEQYF.

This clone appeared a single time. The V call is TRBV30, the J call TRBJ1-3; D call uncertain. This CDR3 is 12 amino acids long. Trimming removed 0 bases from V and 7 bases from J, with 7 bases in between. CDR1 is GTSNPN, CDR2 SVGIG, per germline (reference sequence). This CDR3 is CAWSVDGNTIYF. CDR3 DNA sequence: TGTGCCTGGAGTGTAGACGGGAACACCATATATTTT.

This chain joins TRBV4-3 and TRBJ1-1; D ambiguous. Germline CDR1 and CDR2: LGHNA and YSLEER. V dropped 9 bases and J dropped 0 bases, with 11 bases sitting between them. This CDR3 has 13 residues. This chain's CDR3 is CASQWELNTEAFF. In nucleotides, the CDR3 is TGCGCCAGTCAGTGGGAGTTGAACACTGAAGCTTTCTTT.

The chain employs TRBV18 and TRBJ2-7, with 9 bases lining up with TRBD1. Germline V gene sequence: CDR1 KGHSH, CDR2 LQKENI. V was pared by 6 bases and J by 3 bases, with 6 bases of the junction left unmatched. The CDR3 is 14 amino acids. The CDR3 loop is CASSGGQGDYEQYF. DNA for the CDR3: TGTGCCAGCTCCGGGGGACAGGGTGACTACGAGCAGTACTTC.

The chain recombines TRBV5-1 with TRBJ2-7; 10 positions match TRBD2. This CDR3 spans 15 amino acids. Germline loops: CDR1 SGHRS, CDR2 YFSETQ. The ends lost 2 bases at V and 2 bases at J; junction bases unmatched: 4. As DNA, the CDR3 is TGCGCCAGCAGCTTAGCTAGCGGGGGAACCTACGAGCAGTACTTC. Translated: CASSLASGGTYEQYF.

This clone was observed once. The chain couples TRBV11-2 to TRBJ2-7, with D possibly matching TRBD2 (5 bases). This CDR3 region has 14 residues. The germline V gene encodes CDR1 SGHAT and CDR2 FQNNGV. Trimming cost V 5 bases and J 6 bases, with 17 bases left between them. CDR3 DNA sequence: TGTGCCAGCAGCCCCTGGAGAGGTGGAGGCGAGCAGTACTTC. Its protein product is CASSPWRGGGEQYF.

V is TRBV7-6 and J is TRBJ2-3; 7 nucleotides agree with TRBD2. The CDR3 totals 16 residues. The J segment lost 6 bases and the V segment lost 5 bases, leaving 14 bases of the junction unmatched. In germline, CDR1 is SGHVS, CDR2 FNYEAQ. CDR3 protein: CASSVGLGYGTDTQYF. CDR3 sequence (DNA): TGTGCCAGCAGCGTTGGACTAGGATATGGTACGGATACGCAGTATTTT.

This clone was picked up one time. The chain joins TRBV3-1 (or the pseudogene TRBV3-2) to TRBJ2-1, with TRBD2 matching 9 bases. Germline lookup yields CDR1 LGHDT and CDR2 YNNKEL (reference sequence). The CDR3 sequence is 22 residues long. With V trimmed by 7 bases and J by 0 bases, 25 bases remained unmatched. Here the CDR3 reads CASKGPPLGTVLAGSSYNEQFF. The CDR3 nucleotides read TGTGCCAGCAAGGGACCCCCCCTCGGGACCGTTCTAGCGGGAAGCTCCTACAATGAGCAGTTCTTC.

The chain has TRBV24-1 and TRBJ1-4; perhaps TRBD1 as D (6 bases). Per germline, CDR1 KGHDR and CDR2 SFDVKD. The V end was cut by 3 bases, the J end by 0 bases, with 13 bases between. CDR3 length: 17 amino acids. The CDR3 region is CATSDRGEGATNEKLFF. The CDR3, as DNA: TGTGCCACCAGTGATAGGGGGGAGGGCGCAACTAATGAAAAACTGTTTTTT.